What follows describes a single TCR beta chain. Its specificity is unknown. No cell fractionation was done, so the repertoire covers all unsorted peripheral blood T cells. Germline lookup yields CDR1 GTSNPN and CDR2 SVGIG (reference sequence). V lost 3 bases and J lost 13, with 16 bases in between. The CDR3 covers 12 residues. The data were obtained in a study of HIV-infected patients and healthy controls. Whole-study results and caveats: During therapy, HIV-associated CDR3s fell significantly in frequency, while CMV-associated CDR3s did not change significantly. MAIT alpha-chain CDR3s were frequent in healthy controls, depleted in HIV+. Compared with untreated HIV+ repertoires, healthy controls showed roughly threefold more distinct CDR3s and higher Shannon diversity. Eight alpha and eight beta V genes differed significantly in mean usage between HIV-infected patients and controls.

Reverse transcription used approximately 500 ng RNA and constant-region primers for alpha and beta. Alpha and beta chain libraries were made separately by chain-specific third strand synthesis with multiplexing indices. TCRdb passed the 5' RACE reads through MiXCR, listing each CDR3 protein once. The sample lists roughly 9,800 distinct CDR3 sequences, roughly 10% occurring once. The receptor comes from an adult with HIV infection. J is TRBJ1-3 and V is TRBV30, with D hard to call. The material was blood, obtained before antiretroviral therapy. The CDR3 is CAWSDRGVSIYF. In DNA form, the CDR3 reads TGTGCCTGGAGCGACCGGGGAGTTTCAATATATTTT.